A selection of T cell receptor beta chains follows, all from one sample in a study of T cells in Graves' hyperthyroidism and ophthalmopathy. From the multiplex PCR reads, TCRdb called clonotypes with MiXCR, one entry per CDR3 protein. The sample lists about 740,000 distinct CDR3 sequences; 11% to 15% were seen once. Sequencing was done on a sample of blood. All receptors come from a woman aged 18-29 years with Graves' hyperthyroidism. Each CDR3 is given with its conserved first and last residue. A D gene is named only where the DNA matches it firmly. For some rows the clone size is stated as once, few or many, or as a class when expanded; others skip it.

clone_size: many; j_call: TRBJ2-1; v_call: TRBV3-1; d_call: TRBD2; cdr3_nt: TGTGCCAGCAGCCAAGGACTAGCGATATACAATGAGCAGTTCTTC; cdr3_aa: CASSQGLAIYNEQFF
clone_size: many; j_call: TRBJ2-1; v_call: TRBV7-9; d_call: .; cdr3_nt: TGTGCCAGCAGCCCTTCTCCCAGCGCCAATGAGCAGTTCTTC; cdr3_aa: CASSPSPSANEQFF
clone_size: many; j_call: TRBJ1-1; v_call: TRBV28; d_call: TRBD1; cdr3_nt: TGTGCCAGCAGCTCTTCAGGGGGGACCACTGAAGCTTTCTTT; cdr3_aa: CASSSSGGTTEAFF
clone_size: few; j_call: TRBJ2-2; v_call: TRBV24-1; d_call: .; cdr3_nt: TGTGCCACCAGTGATTTACGTCCGGACACAGACACCGGGGAGCTGTTTTTT; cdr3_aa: CATSDLRPDTDTGELFF
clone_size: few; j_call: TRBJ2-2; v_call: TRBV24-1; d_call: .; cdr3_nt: TGTGCCGCGGGGCGGCCGACCAACACCGGGGAGCTGTTTTTT; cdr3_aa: CAAGRPTNTGELFF
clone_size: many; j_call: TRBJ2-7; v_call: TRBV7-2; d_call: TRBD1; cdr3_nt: TGTGCCAGCAGCTTAGCCCCAGGGGGCGGATACGAGCAGTACTTC; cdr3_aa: CASSLAPGGGYEQYF
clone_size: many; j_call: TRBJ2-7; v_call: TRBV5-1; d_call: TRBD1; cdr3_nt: TGCGCCAGCTCACAGGGGGCCTCCTACGAGCAGTACTTC; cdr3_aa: CASSQGASYEQYF
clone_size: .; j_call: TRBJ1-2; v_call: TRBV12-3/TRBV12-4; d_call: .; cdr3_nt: TGTGCCAGCAGTCCTTTAAAGGGTGGCTTAACAGGCTACACCTTC; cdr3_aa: CASSPLKGGLTGYTF
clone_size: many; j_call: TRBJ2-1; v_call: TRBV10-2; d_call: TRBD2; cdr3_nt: TGCGCCAGCAGTGAGCCGGGACTAGCGGGAGGGAATGAGCAGTTCTTC; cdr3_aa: CASSEPGLAGGNEQFF
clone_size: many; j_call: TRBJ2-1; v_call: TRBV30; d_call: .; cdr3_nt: TGTGCCTGGAGCCCCAGGGGCCCTCTCTACAATGAGCAGTTCTTC; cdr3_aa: CAWSPRGPLYNEQFF
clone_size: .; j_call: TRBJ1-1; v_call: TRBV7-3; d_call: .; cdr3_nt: TGTGCCAGCAGCTTAGATTCGGCCGGGGGCCGTGAAGCTTTCTTT; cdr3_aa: CASSLDSAGGREAFF
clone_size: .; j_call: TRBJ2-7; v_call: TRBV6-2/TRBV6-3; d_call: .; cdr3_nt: TGTGCCAGCAGTCGCCCGACCCAGGGAGTCGCCTACGAGCAGTACTTC; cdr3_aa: CASSRPTQGVAYEQYF
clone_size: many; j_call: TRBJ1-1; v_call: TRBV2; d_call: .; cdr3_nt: TGTGCCAGCTCATCTCGCGGCACTGAAGCTTTCTTT; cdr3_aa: CASSSRGTEAFF
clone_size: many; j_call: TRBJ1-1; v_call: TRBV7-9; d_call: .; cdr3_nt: TGTGCCAGCAGCTCAAGAGTCGGAACTGAAGCTTTCTTT; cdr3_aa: CASSSRVGTEAFF
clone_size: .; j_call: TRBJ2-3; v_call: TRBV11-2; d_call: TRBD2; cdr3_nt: TGTGCCAGCAGCTCACGAGTACTAGCGGGAGCGACAGATACGCAGTATTTT; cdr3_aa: CASSSRVLAGATDTQYF
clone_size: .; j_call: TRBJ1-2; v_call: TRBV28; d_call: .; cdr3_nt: TGTGCCAGCAGGGGCAGGGCGACCGGCTACACCTTC; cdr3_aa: CASRGRATGYTF
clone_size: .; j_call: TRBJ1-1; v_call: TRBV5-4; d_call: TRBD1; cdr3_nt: TGTGCCAGCAGCCGGGGACAGGGGGCGCTTGATACTGAAGCTTTCTTT; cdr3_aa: CASSRGQGALDTEAFF
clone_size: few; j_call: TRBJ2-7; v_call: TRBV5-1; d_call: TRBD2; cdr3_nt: TGCGCCAGCAGCTTGGAGGCTAGCGGTCCCCTGGAGCAGTACTTC; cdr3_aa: CASSLEASGPLEQYF
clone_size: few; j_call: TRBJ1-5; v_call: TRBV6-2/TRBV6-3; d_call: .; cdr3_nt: TGTGCCAGCAGTCTAGACCTGGGGGTTGGGCAGCCCCAGCATTTT; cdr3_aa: CASSLDLGVGQPQHF
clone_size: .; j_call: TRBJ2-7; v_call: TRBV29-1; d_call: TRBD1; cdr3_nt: TGCAGCGTTGGGGCCCGGAACAGGGGCGAGCAGTACTTC; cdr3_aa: CSVGARNRGEQYF
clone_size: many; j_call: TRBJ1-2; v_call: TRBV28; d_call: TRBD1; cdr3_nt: TGTGCCAGCAGCCCGGACAGGACCTATGGCTACACCTTC; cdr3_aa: CASSPDRTYGYTF
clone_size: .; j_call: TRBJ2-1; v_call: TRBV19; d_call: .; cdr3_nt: TGTGCCAGTAGTATTTCACGGTCCGCGTACAATGAGCAGTTCTTC; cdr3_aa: CASSISRSAYNEQFF
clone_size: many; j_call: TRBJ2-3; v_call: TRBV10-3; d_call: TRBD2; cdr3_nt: TGTGCCATCAGTCGACTAGCGGGAGGGAGCACAGATACGCAGTATTTT; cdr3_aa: CAISRLAGGSTDTQYF
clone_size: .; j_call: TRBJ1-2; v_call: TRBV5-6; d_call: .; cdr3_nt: TGTGCCAGCAGCTTGGCCGGAACAGGCGATTGGATATTAAGGGCCCCTGCTTATGGCTACACCTTC; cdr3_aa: CASSLAGTGDWILRAPAYGYTF
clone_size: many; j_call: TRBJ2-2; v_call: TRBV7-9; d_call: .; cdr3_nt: TGTGCCAGCAGCTTAGGTCCGACCGGGGAGCTGTTTTTT; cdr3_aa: CASSLGPTGELFF
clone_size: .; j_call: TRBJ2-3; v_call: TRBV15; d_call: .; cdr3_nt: TGTGCCACCAGCAGTTCCACTGGGGGGGCCCGGACAGATACGCAGTATTTT; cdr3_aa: CATSSSTGGARTDTQYF
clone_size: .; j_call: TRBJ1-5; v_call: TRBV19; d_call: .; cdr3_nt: TGTGCCAGTAGTCCCTGGGAAAGCAGCAATCAGCCCCAGCATTTT; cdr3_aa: CASSPWESSNQPQHF
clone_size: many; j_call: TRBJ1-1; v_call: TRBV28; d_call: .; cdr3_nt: TGTGCCAGCAGGGCTCCCTCCCGGGCCCCGAACACTGAAGCTTTCTTT; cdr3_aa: CASRAPSRAPNTEAFF
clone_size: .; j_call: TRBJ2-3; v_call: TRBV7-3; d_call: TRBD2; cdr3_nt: TGTGCCAGCAGCTTATATGTGGGAGGGCCTATGTCAGATACGCAGTATTTT; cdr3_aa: CASSLYVGGPMSDTQYF
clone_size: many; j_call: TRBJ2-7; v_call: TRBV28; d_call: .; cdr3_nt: TGTGCCAGCAGATTTTCGGGGTCCTACGAGCAGTACTTC; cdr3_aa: CASRFSGSYEQYF
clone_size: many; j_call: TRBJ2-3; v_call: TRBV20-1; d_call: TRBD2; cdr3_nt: TGCAGTGCGCTCACAAGCGGGAGGGGACGGGATACGCAGTATTTT; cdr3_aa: CSALTSGRGRDTQYF
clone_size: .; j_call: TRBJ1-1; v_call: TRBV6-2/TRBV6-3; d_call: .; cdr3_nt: TGTGCCAGCAGTCCGTCCGGACACCCTGAAGCTTTCTTT; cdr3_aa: CASSPSGHPEAFF
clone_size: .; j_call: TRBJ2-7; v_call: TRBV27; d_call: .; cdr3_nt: TGTGCCTCCCGCCGGGAGCTACCCTACGAGCAGTACTTC; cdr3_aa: CASRRELPYEQYF
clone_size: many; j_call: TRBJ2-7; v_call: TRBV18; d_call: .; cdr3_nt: TGTGCCAGCTCAATGATGACCGATTACTCCTACGAGCAGTACTTC; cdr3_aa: CASSMMTDYSYEQYF
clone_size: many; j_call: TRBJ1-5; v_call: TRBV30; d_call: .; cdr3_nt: TGTGCCTGGAGTGTAGGGGGCAATCAGCCCCAGCATTTT; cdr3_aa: CAWSVGGNQPQHF
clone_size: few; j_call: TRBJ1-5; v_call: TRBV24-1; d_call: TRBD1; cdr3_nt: TGTGCCACCAGTGGACAGGGGAATCAGCCCCAGCATTTT; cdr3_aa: CATSGQGNQPQHF
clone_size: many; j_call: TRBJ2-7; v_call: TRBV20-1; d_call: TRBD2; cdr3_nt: TGCAGTGCTAGAGGGTCGGCTAGCGGCTCCTACGAGCAGTACTTC; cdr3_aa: CSARGSASGSYEQYF
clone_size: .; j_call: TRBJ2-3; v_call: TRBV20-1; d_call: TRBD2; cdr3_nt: TGCAGTGCTAGGGCTAGCGGGGGACTCGAGTCGCAGTATTTT; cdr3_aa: CSARASGGLESQYF
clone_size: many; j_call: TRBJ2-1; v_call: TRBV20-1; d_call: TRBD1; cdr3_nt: TGCAGTGCCCTCTCATTAACACCAGGGGGCACATCCTACAATGAGCAGTTCTTC; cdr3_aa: CSALSLTPGGTSYNEQFF
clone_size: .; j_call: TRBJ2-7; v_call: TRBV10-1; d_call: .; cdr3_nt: TGCGCCAGCAGTGACCGCTTGACAGCCCCCTCCTACGAGCAGTACTTC; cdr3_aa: CASSDRLTAPSYEQYF
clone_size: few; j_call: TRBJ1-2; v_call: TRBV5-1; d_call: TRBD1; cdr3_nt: TGCGCCAGCAGCAACCCGGGACAGGGGACCTATGGCTACACCTTC; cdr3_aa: CASSNPGQGTYGYTF
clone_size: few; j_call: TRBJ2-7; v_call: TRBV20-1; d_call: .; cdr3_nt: TGCAGTGCTCCCCTCCGGCCTACCTACGAGCAGTACTTC; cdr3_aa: CSAPLRPTYEQYF
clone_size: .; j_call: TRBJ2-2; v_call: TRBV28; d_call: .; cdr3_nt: TGTGCCTCATGGGGGGTCGGCACCGGGGAGCTGTTTTTT; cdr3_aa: CASWGVGTGELFF
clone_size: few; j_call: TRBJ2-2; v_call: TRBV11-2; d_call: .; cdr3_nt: TGTGCCAGCAGCTTAAGGGTGGGGAACACCGGGGAGCTGTTTTTT; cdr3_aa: CASSLRVGNTGELFF
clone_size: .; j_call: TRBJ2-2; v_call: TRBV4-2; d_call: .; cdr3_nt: TGTGCCAGCAGCCAAGATCTGGGCAGGAACACCGGGGAGCTGTTTTTT; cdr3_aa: CASSQDLGRNTGELFF
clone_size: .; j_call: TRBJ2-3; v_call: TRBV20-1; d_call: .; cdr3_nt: TGCAGTGCTCCCGGATCCAGCACAGATGCGCAGTATTTT; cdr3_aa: CSAPGSSTDAQYF
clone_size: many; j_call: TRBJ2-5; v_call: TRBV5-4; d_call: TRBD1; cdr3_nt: TGTGCCAGCAGCTTTCAGGGGGCCGGAGAGACCCAGTACTTC; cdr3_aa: CASSFQGAGETQYF
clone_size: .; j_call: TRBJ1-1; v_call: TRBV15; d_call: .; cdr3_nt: TGTGCCACCAGCAGAAAACAGGTTATGAACACTGAAGCTTTCTTT; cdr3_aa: CATSRKQVMNTEAFF
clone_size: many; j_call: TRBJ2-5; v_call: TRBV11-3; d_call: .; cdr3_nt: TGTGCCAGCAGCTTAAACGTTCATCCGGGACCCACTCAAGAGACCCAGTACTTC; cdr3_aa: CASSLNVHPGPTQETQYF
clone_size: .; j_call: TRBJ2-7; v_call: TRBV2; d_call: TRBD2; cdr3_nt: TGTGCCAGCATACACGGGGGGGGACTAGCGGGAGCCCCCTACGAGCAGTACTTC; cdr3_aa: CASIHGGGLAGAPYEQYF
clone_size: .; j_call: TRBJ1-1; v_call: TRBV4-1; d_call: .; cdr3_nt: TGCGCCAGCAGCCAATTCGCCGGACTGACAGCGAAGAACACTGAAGCTTTCTTT; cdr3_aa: CASSQFAGLTAKNTEAFF
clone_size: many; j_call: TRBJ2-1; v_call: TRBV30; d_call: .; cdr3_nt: TGTGCCTGGAGTGTATCCCCCTACAATGAGCAGTTCTTC; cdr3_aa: CAWSVSPYNEQFF
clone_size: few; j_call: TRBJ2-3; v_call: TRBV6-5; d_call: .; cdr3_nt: TGTGCCAGCAGTTGGAGGAGGACTAGCACAGATACGCAGTATTTT; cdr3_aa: CASSWRRTSTDTQYF
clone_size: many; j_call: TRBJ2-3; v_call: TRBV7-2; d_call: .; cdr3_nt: TGTGCCAGCAGCCGTAATAGGCCGGATACGCAGTATTTT; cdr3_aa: CASSRNRPDTQYF
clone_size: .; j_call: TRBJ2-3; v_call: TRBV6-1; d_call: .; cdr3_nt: TGTGCCAGCAGCCCAGGGGCTAGCGGAGTTCTTCACACAGATACGCAGTATTTT; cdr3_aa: CASSPGASGVLHTDTQYF